One and the same sample provided the 8 T cell receptor beta chains below, sequenced in a study of blood T cell repertoires in COVID-19. Profiling relied on immunoSEQ multiplex PCR, and the TCRdb table lists in-frame clones only, not all of them. Here the sample spans about 190,000 clones, 76% being singletons. Sequences were obtained from PBMCs or T cells enriched from blood (not recorded which). These receptors were collected from a woman between 50 and 59 years old with acute COVID-19.

J is TRBJ1-5 and V is TRBV21-1; no check of the table's D call, TRBD1, against the DNA was made. TRBV21-1 is annotated as a pseudogene. This CDR3 is built from 19 residues. CDR3 sequence reads: CASSKVLRGGQGDNQPQHF. The CDR3 bases are TGTGCCAGCAGCAAAGTACTGCGGGGGGGACAGGGGGACAATCAGCCCCAGCATTTT.

This clone was seen more than once but under ten times. The DNA for the CDR3 is TGTGCCAGTACACCCCCAGGGGTCGGGATGACCCAGTACTTC. The encoded protein is CASTPPGVGMTQYF. This rearrangement joins TRBV19 to TRBJ2-5, with D perhaps TRBD1 (6 bases). This CDR3 spans 14 amino acids. The V end was cut by 7 bases, the J end by 7 bases, with 19 bases between. Germline lookup yields CDR1 LNHDA and CDR2 SQIVND (reference sequence).

The chain has TRBV7-8 and TRBJ1-1; the D gene is possibly TRBD1 (5 bases). The CDR3 loop spans 14 amino acids. The V and J ends lost 2 bases and 5 bases respectively, with 12 bases between them. Per the germline V gene, CDR1 is SGHVS and CDR2 is FQNEAQ. The CDR3 reads CASSLHRLGTEAFF. The DNA for the CDR3 is TGTGCCAGCAGCTTACACAGGTTAGGAACTGAAGCTTTCTTT.

The chain links TRBV11-3 to TRBJ2-2; D gene ambiguous. The CDR3 sequence is 13 residues long. Germline-derived CDR1 and CDR2 are SGHNT and YENEEA. Trimming shortened V by 0 bases and J by 9 bases, and 8 bases separated the two germline ends. In nucleotides, the CDR3 is TGTGCCAGCAGCTTAGAAGCGAGGAGGGAGCTGTTTTTT. Amino acids: CASSLEARRELFF.

V gene TRBV7-9 combines with J gene TRBJ2-2; D not resolved. Germline V gene sequence: CDR1 SEHNR, CDR2 FQNEAQ (reference sequence). Trimming stripped 2 bases from V and 6 bases from J, with 7 bases between. The CDR3 is 13 amino acids. CDR3 nucleotides: TGTGCCAGCAGCTTAAACGCAGCCGGGGAGCTGTTTTTT. This translates into CASSLNAAGELFF.

The chain links TRBV9 to TRBJ1-2; D is unclear. V was trimmed by 4 bases and J by 4 bases, leaving 11 bases between them. Germline V lookup: CDR1 SGDLS, CDR2 YYNGEE. This CDR3 region has 13 residues. The CDR3 sequence is CASSPPSGYGYTF. Written as DNA, the CDR3 is TGTGCCAGCAGCCCACCCTCCGGCTATGGCTACACCTTC.

CDR3: CSVEQGAITAEAFF. The CDR3 nucleotides read TGCAGCGTTGAACAGGGGGCGATCACTGCTGAAGCTTTCTTT. The rearrangement joins TRBV29-1 to TRBJ1-1, with 8 bases lining up with TRBD1. The V gene's germline CDR1 is SQVTM and CDR2 ANQGSEA. V lost 2 bases, J lost 6 bases, and 8 bases stayed unmatched. The CDR3 is 14 amino acids.

This clone was found once. The CDR3: CASSARQGLMNTEAFF. In nucleotides, the CDR3 is TGTGCCAGCAGCGCCCGACAGGGTCTGATGAACACTGAAGCTTTCTTT. V and J are TRBV14 and TRBJ1-1, with 7 bases aligning to TRBD1. Germline V gives CDR1 SGHDN, CDR2 FVKESK. V was clipped by 5 bases and J by 0 bases; unmatched bases: 9. The CDR3 loop spans 16 amino acids.